This is a list of T cell receptor beta chains from one sample in a study of CD8 T cells in Susac syndrome. TCRdb re-called the immunoSEQ multiplex PCR reads with MiXCR, one entry per CDR3 protein. The sample contains more than 100,000 distinct CDR3 sequences, roughly 94% of which appear only once. Input material: CD8+ T cells from PBMCs. These receptors all stem from a human donor with Susac syndrome. The CDR3 runs from the conserved cysteine through the conserved F or W. The order of the fields is J gene, V gene, clone size, D gene, CDR3 DNA, CDR3 protein. A D gene is named only where the DNA matches it firmly. Only some rows state a clone size, as once, few, many or a class for expanded clones.

j_gene: TRBJ1-2; v_gene: TRBV24-1; abundance: .; d_gene: TRBD1; CDR3nt: TGTGCCACCACCACCCGCACCGGGACAGCGTTAGCTAACTATGGCTACACCTTC; CDR3aa: CATTTRTGTALANYGYTF
j_gene: TRBJ2-7; v_gene: TRBV27; abundance: .; d_gene: .; CDR3nt: TGTGCCAGCAGTCCCTACAGGGACGACGAGCAGTACTTC; CDR3aa: CASSPYRDDEQYF
j_gene: TRBJ1-1; v_gene: TRBV27; abundance: .; d_gene: .; CDR3nt: TGTGCCAGCAGTTTCCAGCAATGGACTGAAGCTTTCTTT; CDR3aa: CASSFQQWTEAFF
j_gene: TRBJ2-1; v_gene: TRBV6-5; abundance: .; d_gene: TRBD2; CDR3nt: TGTGCCAGCACCGTTACTAGCGGGGGGAACAATGAGCAGTTCTTC; CDR3aa: CASTVTSGGNNEQFF
j_gene: TRBJ2-5; v_gene: TRBV9; abundance: .; d_gene: .; CDR3nt: TGTGCCAGCAGCGTAGCGAATGGGGGCTGGGAGACCCAGTACTTC; CDR3aa: CASSVANGGWETQYF
j_gene: TRBJ2-7; v_gene: TRBV4-3; abundance: once; d_gene: TRBD2; CDR3nt: TGCGCCAGCAGCCAATTTGCCGGGACTACCTACGAGCAGTACTTC; CDR3aa: CASSQFAGTTYEQYF
j_gene: TRBJ2-7; v_gene: TRBV5-4; abundance: .; d_gene: .; CDR3nt: TGTGCCAGCAGCCCAGGGGACAATTTAGTCGAGCAGTACTTC; CDR3aa: CASSPGDNLVEQYF
j_gene: TRBJ2-7; v_gene: TRBV24-1; abundance: .; d_gene: TRBD2; CDR3nt: TGTGCCACCCAGCTCGGGGGGTGTTTCTACGAGCAGTACTTC; CDR3aa: CATQLGGCFYEQYF
j_gene: TRBJ1-5; v_gene: TRBV4-1; abundance: .; d_gene: TRBD1; CDR3nt: TGCGCCAGCAGCCAAGACCCAGGGGGACAGGGCGGCCAGCCCCAGCATTTT; CDR3aa: CASSQDPGGQGGQPQHF
j_gene: TRBJ2-7; v_gene: TRBV9; abundance: .; d_gene: .; CDR3nt: TGTGCCAGCAGCGTGGGGTGGGGGCAGGGACTCTACGAGCAGTACTTC; CDR3aa: CASSVGWGQGLYEQYF
j_gene: TRBJ1-6; v_gene: TRBV20-1; abundance: .; d_gene: .; CDR3nt: TGCAGTGCTAGAGGTAGCGGGGGGCCTAATTCACCCCTCCACTTT; CDR3aa: CSARGSGGPNSPLHF
j_gene: TRBJ2-5; v_gene: TRBV5-1; abundance: once; d_gene: TRBD2; CDR3nt: TGCGCCAGCAGCCTCGGACTAGCGGGGGGGCCAGAGACCCAGTACTTC; CDR3aa: CASSLGLAGGPETQYF
j_gene: TRBJ2-7; v_gene: TRBV9; abundance: once; d_gene: TRBD1; CDR3nt: TGTGCCAGCAGCGAGACAGGGGACCCTTACGAGCAGTACTTC; CDR3aa: CASSETGDPYEQYF
j_gene: TRBJ1-1; v_gene: TRBV29-1; abundance: .; d_gene: .; CDR3nt: TGCAGCGTTACCAAGAACACTGAAGCTTTCTTT; CDR3aa: CSVTKNTEAFF
j_gene: TRBJ2-5; v_gene: TRBV6-5; abundance: once; d_gene: .; CDR3nt: TGTGCCAGCAGTTACTTGGGGGGAGAGACCCTGTACTTC; CDR3aa: CASSYLGGETLYF
j_gene: TRBJ2-1; v_gene: TRBV5-6; abundance: .; d_gene: .; CDR3nt: TGTGCCAGCAGCTTGGGGAACTCCTACAATGAGCAGTTCTTC; CDR3aa: CASSLGNSYNEQFF
j_gene: TRBJ2-2; v_gene: TRBV20-1; abundance: .; d_gene: TRBD1; CDR3nt: TGCAGTGCTAGCGGGACAGGAGAAAGGTCCGGGGAGCTGTTTTTT; CDR3aa: CSASGTGERSGELFF
j_gene: TRBJ2-1; v_gene: TRBV3-1; abundance: once; d_gene: .; CDR3nt: TGTGCCAGCAGCCAAGGAGGTTCAAGGGGCGCCTACAATGAGCAGTTCTTC; CDR3aa: CASSQGGSRGAYNEQFF
j_gene: TRBJ1-2; v_gene: TRBV7-9; abundance: .; d_gene: TRBD1; CDR3nt: TGTGCCAGCAGCTCGGGACAGGGCTATGGCTACACCTTC; CDR3aa: CASSSGQGYGYTF
j_gene: TRBJ2-7; v_gene: TRBV7-9; abundance: few; d_gene: .; CDR3nt: TGTGCCAGCAGTTTAGACCTCTACGAGCAGTACTTC; CDR3aa: CASSLDLYEQYF
j_gene: TRBJ1-2; v_gene: TRBV2; abundance: .; d_gene: .; CDR3nt: TGTGCCAGGCGGGATCCAGCTAACTATGGCTACACCTTC; CDR3aa: CARRDPANYGYTF
j_gene: TRBJ1-4; v_gene: TRBV2; abundance: .; d_gene: .; CDR3nt: TGTGCCAGCAGGGAAGGGGCAGGGAACAATGAAAAACTGTTTTTT; CDR3aa: CASREGAGNNEKLFF
j_gene: TRBJ2-5; v_gene: TRBV7-2; abundance: .; d_gene: .; CDR3nt: TGTGCCATCCAAGTACGCCCACGGGGTGGGGCACAAGAGACCCAGTACTTC; CDR3aa: CAIQVRPRGGAQETQYF
j_gene: TRBJ2-3; v_gene: TRBV12-5; abundance: .; d_gene: .; CDR3nt: TGTGCTAGTGGTTTGCCACCAGATACGCAGTATTTT; CDR3aa: CASGLPPDTQYF
j_gene: TRBJ2-7; v_gene: TRBV5-4; abundance: .; d_gene: TRBD2; CDR3nt: TGTGCCAGCAGCAACCCAGCGGGGGAAATAATCTACGAGCAGTACTTC; CDR3aa: CASSNPAGEIIYEQYF
j_gene: TRBJ1-1; v_gene: TRBV15; abundance: .; d_gene: .; CDR3nt: TGTGCCACCAGCAGAGATTCCCAGGGCGTGAACACTGAAGTTTTCTTT; CDR3aa: CATSRDSQGVNTEVFF
j_gene: TRBJ2-3; v_gene: TRBV13; abundance: .; d_gene: TRBD2; CDR3nt: TGTGCCAGCAGCCCTTCGGGGAGCGGGGGGCTAGACACAGATACGCAGTATTTT; CDR3aa: CASSPSGSGGLDTDTQYF
j_gene: TRBJ1-5; v_gene: TRBV27; abundance: .; d_gene: .; CDR3nt: TGTGCCAGCAGGGGGGCGGGGGGCCGAAATCAGCCCCAGCATTTT; CDR3aa: CASRGAGGRNQPQHF
j_gene: TRBJ1-2; v_gene: TRBV4-1; abundance: .; d_gene: .; CDR3nt: TGCGCCAGCAGCCAAGATACACGGCCCTATGGCTACACCTTC; CDR3aa: CASSQDTRPYGYTF
j_gene: TRBJ1-2; v_gene: TRBV27; abundance: .; d_gene: TRBD1; CDR3nt: TGTGCCAGCAGTTTAGGTGGGACAGAAGGAGGCTACACCTTC; CDR3aa: CASSLGGTEGGYTF
j_gene: TRBJ1-2; v_gene: TRBV25-1; abundance: .; d_gene: TRBD1; CDR3nt: TGTGCCAGCAGCTCCGGAGGACAGGGGGCCGTGGGCTATGGCTACACCTTC; CDR3aa: CASSSGGQGAVGYGYTF
j_gene: TRBJ2-2; v_gene: TRBV7-9; abundance: .; d_gene: .; CDR3nt: TGTGCCAGCAGCCCCGACTCGACCGGGGAGCTGTTTTTT; CDR3aa: CASSPDSTGELFF
j_gene: TRBJ2-5; v_gene: TRBV5-1; abundance: once; d_gene: TRBD1; CDR3nt: TGCGCCAGCAGCTCAGACAGGGATTTGCAAGAGACCCAGTACTTC; CDR3aa: CASSSDRDLQETQYF
j_gene: TRBJ1-1; v_gene: TRBV29-1; abundance: .; d_gene: .; CDR3nt: TGCAGCGTTGAAGATCGGTCAGGGCAGAACACTGAAGCTTTCTTT; CDR3aa: CSVEDRSGQNTEAFF
j_gene: TRBJ2-7; v_gene: TRBV7-2; abundance: .; d_gene: .; CDR3nt: TGTGCCAGCAGCGGGGCGGTGAGGCAGGACTACGAGCAGTACTTC; CDR3aa: CASSGAVRQDYEQYF
j_gene: TRBJ2-7; v_gene: TRBV2; abundance: .; d_gene: .; CDR3nt: TGTGCCAGCAGCTCAGGGGCCGACGAGCAGTACTTC; CDR3aa: CASSSGADEQYF
j_gene: TRBJ2-1; v_gene: TRBV25-1; abundance: .; d_gene: .; CDR3nt: TGTGCCAGCAGTGAGACCGGGACACTGTACAATGAGCAGTTCTTC; CDR3aa: CASSETGTLYNEQFF
j_gene: TRBJ2-7; v_gene: TRBV6-1; abundance: few; d_gene: .; CDR3nt: TGTGCCAGCAGGAGGGACTACGAGCAGTACTTC; CDR3aa: CASRRDYEQYF
j_gene: TRBJ2-5; v_gene: TRBV7-8; abundance: .; d_gene: TRBD2; CDR3nt: TGTGCCAGCAGCCCCACGCGGGGGCAAGAGACCCAGTACTTC; CDR3aa: CASSPTRGQETQYF
j_gene: TRBJ2-7; v_gene: TRBV11-2; abundance: .; d_gene: TRBD2; CDR3nt: TGTGCCAGCAGCTTAGCTGCGGGGGGATCCTACGAGCAGTACTTC; CDR3aa: CASSLAAGGSYEQYF
j_gene: TRBJ1-1; v_gene: TRBV27; abundance: .; d_gene: TRBD1; CDR3nt: TGTGCCAGCAGTTTGGAGGGGGCGAACACTGAAGCTTTCTTT; CDR3aa: CASSLEGANTEAFF
j_gene: TRBJ1-1; v_gene: TRBV29-1; abundance: .; d_gene: TRBD1; CDR3nt: TGCAGCGTGGCCACAGGGGTGGCCACTGAAGCTTTCTTT; CDR3aa: CSVATGVATEAFF
j_gene: TRBJ2-1; v_gene: TRBV29-1; abundance: .; d_gene: TRBD1; CDR3nt: TGCAGCGCTATCCTAGGGCAGGGGGATGAGCAGTTCTTC; CDR3aa: CSAILGQGDEQFF
j_gene: TRBJ1-2; v_gene: TRBV5-1; abundance: .; d_gene: .; CDR3nt: TGCGCCAGCAGCTTGGAGACAGGTTATGGCTACACCTTC; CDR3aa: CASSLETGYGYTF
j_gene: TRBJ1-1; v_gene: TRBV13; abundance: .; d_gene: .; CDR3nt: TGTGCCAGCAGCTTAGGCCTGGGCACCCAGACGAACACTGAAGCTTTCTTT; CDR3aa: CASSLGLGTQTNTEAFF
j_gene: TRBJ2-4; v_gene: TRBV7-9; abundance: .; d_gene: TRBD1; CDR3nt: TGTGCCAGCAGCTCAACAGGGGGCGTCAAAAACATTCAGTACTTC; CDR3aa: CASSSTGGVKNIQYF
j_gene: TRBJ2-7; v_gene: TRBV11-2; abundance: .; d_gene: .; CDR3nt: TGTGCCAGCAGCTTAATAACTACCGAGCAGTACTTC; CDR3aa: CASSLITTEQYF
j_gene: TRBJ2-1; v_gene: TRBV27; abundance: .; d_gene: TRBD1; CDR3nt: TGTGCCAGCAGTATGGGGGACAGGGCTGGTGAGCAGTTCTTC; CDR3aa: CASSMGDRAGEQFF
j_gene: TRBJ2-1; v_gene: TRBV12-3/TRBV12-4; abundance: .; d_gene: .; CDR3nt: TGTGCCACAGCCCCCAATGAGCAGTTCTTC; CDR3aa: CATAPNEQFF
j_gene: TRBJ1-4; v_gene: TRBV4-2; abundance: .; d_gene: .; CDR3nt: TGTGCCAGCAGCCCCCGGAGGGCAACTAATGAAAAACTGTTTTTT; CDR3aa: CASSPRRATNEKLFF
j_gene: TRBJ1-4; v_gene: TRBV7-9; abundance: .; d_gene: .; CDR3nt: TGTGCCAGCAGCTTCGGTGAAAAACTGTTTTTT; CDR3aa: CASSFGEKLFF
j_gene: TRBJ2-5; v_gene: TRBV12-5; abundance: .; d_gene: .; CDR3nt: TGTGCTAGTGGTCCCGGACTAATGGAGACCCAGTACTTC; CDR3aa: CASGPGLMETQYF
j_gene: TRBJ2-5; v_gene: TRBV6-2/TRBV6-3; abundance: .; d_gene: .; CDR3nt: TGTGCCAGCAGTTACAGGGGCAGCCTCCAAGAGACCCAGTACTTC; CDR3aa: CASSYRGSLQETQYF
j_gene: TRBJ2-4; v_gene: TRBV7-2; abundance: .; d_gene: .; CDR3nt: TGTGCCAGCAACCCGGGTCCTGAAGTTCTCGCCAAAAACATTCAGTACTTC; CDR3aa: CASNPGPEVLAKNIQYF
j_gene: TRBJ2-2; v_gene: TRBV30; abundance: .; d_gene: .; CDR3nt: TGTGCCTGGAGTTGGGAGACCGGGGAGCTGTTTTTT; CDR3aa: CAWSWETGELFF
j_gene: TRBJ2-1; v_gene: TRBV7-9; abundance: few; d_gene: TRBD2; CDR3nt: TGTGCCAGCAGCCAGGGACTAAATGAGCAGTTCTTC; CDR3aa: CASSQGLNEQFF
j_gene: TRBJ2-3; v_gene: TRBV15; abundance: .; d_gene: TRBD2; CDR3nt: TGTGCCACCAGCAGAGATATGTCAGCGGGGGGGCCCACAGATACGCAGTATTTT; CDR3aa: CATSRDMSAGGPTDTQYF
j_gene: TRBJ2-2; v_gene: TRBV7-9; abundance: once; d_gene: .; CDR3nt: TGTGCCAGCAGCTTACAAGTTTGGGACACCGGGGAGCTGTTTTTT; CDR3aa: CASSLQVWDTGELFF
j_gene: TRBJ2-5; v_gene: TRBV12-3/TRBV12-4; abundance: .; d_gene: .; CDR3nt: TGTGCCAGCAGCCTTACTAGTCCCTGGGAGACCCAGTACTTC; CDR3aa: CASSLTSPWETQYF
j_gene: TRBJ2-5; v_gene: TRBV14; abundance: .; d_gene: .; CDR3nt: TGTGCCAGCAGCCAAGAGGGGGCCGGGACAACTCAAGAGACCCAGTACTTC; CDR3aa: CASSQEGAGTTQETQYF